These 32 T cell receptor beta chains came from one sample sequenced in a study of technical replicates of blood from several donors. Sequencing was performed with immunoSEQ multiplex PCR; in TCRdb, only in-frame clones are kept and a portion is missing. The sample holds nearly 80,000 clones; roughly 97% are singletons and the top ten take approximately 0.32%. Sequencing was performed on T cells isolated from PBMCs. The receptors here all came from a human donor in good health.

This clone is a singleton in its sample. V usage is TRBV10-2 and J usage is TRBJ1-2; possibly TRBD1 for D (6 bases). V was trimmed by 3 bases and J by 4 bases, leaving 12 bases between them. This CDR3 spans 14 amino acids. Germline V gene data show CDR1 as WSHSY and CDR2 as SAAADI. The chain's CDR3 is CASSDRDNAYGYTF. The CDR3 region has the DNA TGCGCCAGCAGTGATAGGGACAACGCCTATGGCTACACCTTC.

The chain employs TRBV28 and TRBJ2-5, with D perhaps matching TRBD1 (8 bases). Trimming removed 1 base at V and 5 bases at J, with 14 bases between. The CDR3 runs to 15 residues. The germline gives CDR1 MDHEN, CDR2 SYDVKM. DNA of the CDR3: TGTGCCAGCAGTTTATTTTACAGGGGGGGGGAGACCCAGTACTTC. It specifies CASSLFYRGGETQYF.

The DNA of the CDR3 is TGTGCCAGCAGCGTAGTGGCGGGAGGCGAGTTGGGTGAGCAGTTCTTC. Protein sequence: CASSVVAGGELGEQFF. The rearrangement uses TRBV9 and TRBJ2-1, with 8 bases matching TRBD2. V was pared by 0 bases and J by 9 bases, with 11 bases of the junction left unmatched. Germline V CDR1 and CDR2: SGDLS, YYNGEE. The CDR3 totals 16 residues.

V gene TRBV11-1 combines with J gene TRBJ2-5; D is undetermined. V lost 1 base and J 3 bases, leaving 6 bases between the germline ends. CDR1 and CDR2 from the germline V gene are SGHAT and FQDESV (reference sequence). The CDR3 is 13 amino acids. CDR3 sequence: CASSLDREETQYF. CDR3 bases: TGTGCCAGCAGCTTAGACCGAGAAGAGACCCAGTACTTC.

This chain connects TRBV6-5 to TRBJ2-7, with 9 bases lining up with TRBD2. V lost 2 bases to trimming and J lost 3 bases; unmatched junction nucleotides: 5. CDR3 length: 15 amino acids. Germline CDR1 MNHEY, CDR2 SVGAGI. DNA for the CDR3: TGTGCCAGCAGTTACAATTTAGCGGGAGTCTACGAGCAGTACTTC. It encodes CASSYNLAGVYEQYF.

The CDR3 sequence is CASSLRTEPYEQYF. The CDR3 nucleotides read TGTGCCAGCAGTCTAAGGACAGAGCCCTACGAGCAGTACTTC. J is TRBJ2-7 and V is TRBV27; a possible D gene is TRBD1 (6 bases). CDR3 size: 14 residues. Germline loops: CDR1 MNHEY, CDR2 SMNVEV (reference sequence). V was clipped by 5 bases and J by 2 bases, with 13 bases between them.

The chain links TRBV25-1 to TRBJ1-4, with 7 bases matching TRBD1. Germline V CDR1 and CDR2: MGHDK, SYGVNS. J gave up 8 bases and V 6 bases, and 6 bases lay outside the gene matches. This CDR3 region has 13 residues. Here the CDR3 DNA reads TGTGCCAGCAGAGACAGGGTTGGAGAAAAACTGTTTTTT. Translation: CASRDRVGEKLFF.

This chain joins TRBV27 and TRBJ1-5; D not certain. Germline CDR1 reads MNHEY; CDR2 reads SMNVEV (reference sequence). The CDR3 has 13 residues. Trimming stripped 3 bases from V and 7 bases from J, with 10 bases between. The CDR3 DNA is TGTGCCAGCAGTTTTAGCTCCATACAGCCCCAGCATTTT. The encoded protein is CASSFSSIQPQHF.

This clone came up once. The chain has TRBV19 and TRBJ2-2, with D possibly being TRBD1 (5 bases). Trimming left V 3 bases short and J 4 bases short, with 12 bases between. The CDR3 totals 15 residues. The germline gives CDR1 LNHDA, CDR2 SQIVND (reference sequence). CDR3 protein: CASSIQGTSTGELFF. The CDR3 DNA is TGTGCCAGTAGTATCCAGGGAACGTCCACCGGGGAGCTGTTTTTT.

V gene TRBV7-9 combines with J gene TRBJ2-7; D not certain. Germline lookup yields CDR1 SEHNR and CDR2 FQNEAQ (reference sequence). The CDR3 has 14 amino acids. The V and J ends lost 7 bases and 0 bases respectively, with 13 bases between them. CDR3 region: CASTIQSPSYEQYF. CDR3 in DNA: TGTGCCAGCACCATACAGAGCCCCTCCTACGAGCAGTACTTC.

The chain recombines TRBV4-1 with TRBJ2-7; D is unresolved. Trimming took off 0 bases at V and 2 bases at J, with 8 bases between the two ends. The CDR3 consists of 14 residues. Germline V gives CDR1 MGHRA, CDR2 YSYEKL. As DNA, the CDR3 is TGCGCCAGCAGCCAAGATGTCCAAACCTACGAGCAGTACTTC. It is translated as CASSQDVQTYEQYF.

The chain uses TRBV5-1 and TRBJ2-7; weak D call: TRBD2 (6 bases). Germline values: CDR1 SGHRS, CDR2 YFSETQ. The ends were cut back, 3 bases at V and 1 base at J, with 20 bases in the middle. The CDR3 is made up of 17 amino acids. In DNA, the CDR3 is TGCGCCAGCAGCTCAACTATGGTTAGCGGTCTTTCCTACGAGCAGTACTTC. Translation gives CASSSTMVSGLSYEQYF.

This chain links TRBV7-8 with TRBJ1-1; D call uncertain. Deletions cut 1 base from V and 6 bases from J, with 15 bases between. Germline assignment: CDR1 SGHVS and CDR2 FQNEAQ. This CDR3 spans 15 amino acids. The CDR3 DNA reads as TGTGCCAGCAGCTTAGGGTCCAATTCCCGGGCTGAAGCTTTCTTT. Protein product: CASSLGSNSRAEAFF.

V usage is TRBV6-5 and J usage is TRBJ2-3; 7 positions agree with TRBD1. Trimming removed 4 bases from V and 4 bases from J; junction bases left unmatched: 5. The CDR3 covers 14 residues. Germline CDR1 is MNHEY and CDR2 is SVGAGI. Written as DNA, the CDR3 is TGTGCCAGCAGTTCCGAGGGGGCCGCAGATACGCAGTATTTT. Encoded protein: CASSSEGAADTQYF.

The count of this clone is one. The rearrangement links TRBV7-9 to TRBJ2-1, with D tentatively TRBD2 (6 bases). The CDR3 runs to 16 residues. Germline V gene data show CDR1 as SEHNR and CDR2 as FQNEAQ (reference sequence). V dropped 6 bases and J dropped 5 bases, with 20 bases sitting between them. The CDR3 sequence: CASRRDFEGLNNEQFF. DNA for the CDR3: TGTGCCAGCAGGCGGGACTTTGAGGGCTTGAACAATGAGCAGTTCTTC.

This chain connects TRBV6-1 to TRBJ2-7, with unresolved D. The length of the CDR3 is 12 residues. Looked up from germline, CDR1 is MNHNS and CDR2 is SASEGT. Trimming took 0 bases from V and 7 from J, leaving 7 bases between them. The CDR3 sequence is CASSEAYEEQYF. The DNA for the CDR3 is TGTGCCAGCAGTGAAGCTTACGAGGAGCAGTACTTC.

In regard to this clone: A junction boundary mismatches the germline segment, possibly from a read error. In the same sample, other DNA sequences code for this CDR3. The V and J genes are TRBV20-1 and TRBJ2-1; unclear D gene. The germline gives CDR1 DFQATT, CDR2 SNEGSKA (reference sequence). The CDR3 has 10 residues. The CDR3 region has the DNA TGCAGTGCCCTGAGAAATGAGCAATTCTTC. This sequence encodes CSALRNEQFF.

Only one count was recorded for this clone. V and J are TRBV2 and TRBJ2-5; TRBD1 matches 7 bases. Germline V lookup: CDR1 SNHLY, CDR2 FYNNEI. The CDR3 spans 14 residues. With 4 bases clipped from V and 4 bases from J, the junction kept 6 bases outside the gene matches. CDR3: CASSVSTGRETQYF. CDR3 nucleotide sequence: TGTGCCAGCAGTGTGTCGACAGGGCGAGAGACCCAGTACTTC.

The chain couples TRBV7-2 to TRBJ2-5, with D maybe TRBD2 (6 bases). Germline assignment: CDR1 SGHTA and CDR2 FQGNSA. CDR3 length: 18 amino acids. The V end lost 1 base, the J end lost 5 bases, and 23 bases lay between the germline ends. The DNA of the CDR3 is TGTGCCAGCAGCTTAGAAGGGTTGGTCGGGAGAGGTGGTGAGACCCAGTACTTC. It encodes CASSLEGLVGRGGETQYF.

V is TRBV27 and J is TRBJ2-5; 7 positions match TRBD1. Germline V gives CDR1 MNHEY, CDR2 SMNVEV (reference sequence). After removal of 6 bases from V and 5 bases from J, the junction contained 9 bases not matched to a gene. CDR3 length equals 14 residues. The CDR3 bases are TGTGCCAGCAGCCACAGACAGGGAAGCGAGACCCAGTACTTC. Translation gives CASSHRQGSETQYF.

The genes are TRBV12-5 and TRBJ2-4, with D possibly TRBD1 on 5 matching bases. V was clipped by 1 base and J by 0 bases, with 10 bases between them. This CDR3 is 16 amino acids long. Germline CDR1 and CDR2: LGHNT and FRNRAP. This CDR3 reads CASGLATVIAKNIQYF. The CDR3 coding sequence is TGTGCTAGTGGTTTGGCGACAGTCATAGCCAAAAACATTCAGTACTTC.

The chain carries TRBV4-2 and TRBJ1-1; no reliable D call. Germline CDR1 and CDR2: LGHNA and YNFKEQ. V lost 0 bases to trimming and J lost 1 base, with 9 bases between them. This CDR3 comprises 15 residues. CDR3 in amino acids: CASSQDLGENTEAFF. CDR3 sequence (DNA): TGTGCCAGCAGCCAAGACCTGGGAGAGAACACTGAAGCTTTCTTT.

The CDR3 region has the DNA TGCGCCAGCAGCTTGGCTTCAGGGTTCGAGCAGTACTTC. This translates into CASSLASGFEQYF. This chain links TRBV5-1 with TRBJ2-7; D is possibly TRBD1 (5 bases). The V end lost 0 bases, the J end lost 6 bases, and 10 bases lay between the germline ends. Germline V gene sequence: CDR1 SGHRS, CDR2 YFSETQ. CDR3 length: 13 residues.

The chain carries TRBV28 and TRBJ1-5; maybe TRBD1 (6 bases). V lost 4 bases to trimming and J lost 2 bases, with 21 bases between them. Germline lookup yields CDR1 MDHEN and CDR2 SYDVKM. This CDR3 is 18 amino acids long. Here the CDR3 reads CASSSLDRSNRGNQPQHF. The DNA of the CDR3 is TGTGCCAGCAGTTCGCTCGACAGGTCGAACAGAGGCAATCAGCCCCAGCATTTT.

The rearrangement joins TRBV6-1 to TRBJ1-5, with TRBD1 identical over 9 bases. This CDR3 has 15 residues. V dropped 6 bases and J dropped 4; count of bases not matched to a gene: 7. Germline loops: CDR1 MNHNS, CDR2 SASEGT. CDR3 sequence reads: CASSITGGGNQPQHF. CDR3 nucleotide sequence: TGTGCCAGCAGCATTACAGGGGGCGGGAATCAGCCCCAGCATTTT.

Only one count was recorded for this clone. The chain employs TRBV9 and TRBJ2-7; 8 bases align to TRBD2. The germline V gene encodes CDR1 SGDLS and CDR2 YYNGEE. This CDR3 is built from 15 residues. The J segment lost 0 bases and the V segment lost 4 bases, leaving 6 bases of the junction unmatched. The CDR3 DNA follows: TGTGCCAGCAGCCTTAGCGGGGAAAGCTCCTACGAGCAGTACTTC. Its translation: CASSLSGESSYEQYF.

The J gene is TRBJ2-4, the V gene TRBV6-5; D is ambiguous. The germline CDR1 and CDR2 sequences are MNHEY and SVGAGI. Between the trimmed V and J ends, which lost 4 bases and 4 bases, there was a span of 8 bases. This CDR3 region has 13 residues. Here the CDR3 DNA reads TGTGCCAGCAGTTCGTCAGTAAAAAACATTCAGTACTTC. Amino acid sequence: CASSSSVKNIQYF.

The V and J genes are TRBV5-6 and TRBJ1-4; the D gene is possibly TRBD1 (6 bases). CDR3 length equals 14 residues. The germline gives CDR1 SGHDT, CDR2 YYEEEE. V lost 0 bases and J 6 bases, leaving 9 bases between the germline ends. The CDR3, as DNA: TGTGCCAGCAGCTTGGCCACAGGGTATGAAAAACTGTTTTTT. Its translation: CASSLATGYEKLFF. Looking up the rest from reference TRBV5-6 and TRBJ1-4 gives the full variable domain: DAGVTQSPTHLIKTRGQQVTLRCSPKSGHDTVSWYQQALGQGPQFIFQYYEEEERQRGNFPDRFSGHQFPNYSSELNVNALLLGDSALYLCASSLATGYEKLFFGSGTQLSVL.

The chain joins TRBV19 to TRBJ1-5; D call uncertain. Trimming left V 7 bases short and J 1 base short, with 8 bases between. The germline CDR1 and CDR2 sequences are LNHDA and SQIVND (reference sequence). This CDR3 has 13 amino acids. DNA for the CDR3: TGTGCCAGTATTGGGCGCAGCAATCAGCCCCAGCATTTT. It is translated as CASIGRSNQPQHF.

The chain joins TRBV11-2 to TRBJ2-2, with D hard to call. The CDR3 is 16 residues long. Germline CDR1 and CDR2: SGHAT and FQNNGV. V lost 5 bases, J lost 5 bases, and 18 bases lay in between. The DNA for the CDR3 is TGTGCCAGCAGCCAGTCAGAATCCCTTCTTACCGGGGAGCTGTTTTTT. This gives the protein CASSQSESLLTGELFF.

DNA of the CDR3: TGCACCAGCAGCCAAATACTAACGCGCTCCTACGAGCAGTACTTC. Protein: CTSSQILTRSYEQYF. V is TRBV1 and J is TRBJ2-7; the tabulated D call, TRBD2, remains unverified against the DNA. TRBV1 is an annotated pseudogene. The CDR3 spans 15 residues.

The V gene is TRBV27, the J gene TRBJ1-4; possibly TRBD1 for D (5 bases). Germline values: CDR1 MNHEY, CDR2 SMNVEV (reference sequence). The CDR3 has 15 amino acids. Trimming took off 8 bases at V and 2 bases at J, with 15 bases between the two ends. The CDR3 sequence: CASGVWAGTNEKLFF. The CDR3, as DNA: TGTGCCAGCGGAGTTTGGGCAGGGACTAATGAAAAACTGTTTTTT.